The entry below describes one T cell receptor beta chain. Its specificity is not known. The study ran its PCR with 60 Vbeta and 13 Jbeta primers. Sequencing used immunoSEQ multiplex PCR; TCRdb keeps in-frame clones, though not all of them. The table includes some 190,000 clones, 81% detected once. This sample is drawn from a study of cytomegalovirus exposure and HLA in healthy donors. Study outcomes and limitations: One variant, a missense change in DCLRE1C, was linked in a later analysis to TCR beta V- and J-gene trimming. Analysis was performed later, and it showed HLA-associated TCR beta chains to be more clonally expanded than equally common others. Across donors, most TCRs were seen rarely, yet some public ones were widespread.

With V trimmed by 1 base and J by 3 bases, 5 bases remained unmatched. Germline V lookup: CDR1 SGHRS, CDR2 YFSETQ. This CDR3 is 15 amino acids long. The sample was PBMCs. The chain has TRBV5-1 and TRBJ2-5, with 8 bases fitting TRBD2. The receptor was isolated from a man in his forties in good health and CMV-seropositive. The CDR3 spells CASSLSGRVEETQYF. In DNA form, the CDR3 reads TGCGCCAGCAGCTTGAGCGGGAGAGTGGAAGAGACCCAGTACTTC.